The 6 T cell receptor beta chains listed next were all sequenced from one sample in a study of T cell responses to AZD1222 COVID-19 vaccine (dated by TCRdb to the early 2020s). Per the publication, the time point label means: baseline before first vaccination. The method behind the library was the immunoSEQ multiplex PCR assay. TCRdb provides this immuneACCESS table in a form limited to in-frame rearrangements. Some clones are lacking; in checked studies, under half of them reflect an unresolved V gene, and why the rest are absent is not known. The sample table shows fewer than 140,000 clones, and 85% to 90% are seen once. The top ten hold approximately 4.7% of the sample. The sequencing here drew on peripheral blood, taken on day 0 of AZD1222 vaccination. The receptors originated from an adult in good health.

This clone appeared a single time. CDR3 amino acids: CASSLAGPTYEQYF. In DNA, the CDR3 is TGTGCCAGCAGTTTGGCTGGGCCGACCTACGAGCAGTACTTC. The rearrangement links TRBV27 to TRBJ2-7; D ambiguous. The CDR3 contains 14 residues. V was shortened by 3 bases and J by 2 bases, with 11 bases between the two germline ends. CDR1 and CDR2 from the germline V gene are MNHEY and SMNVEV (reference sequence).

As DNA, the CDR3 is TGTGCCAGTACCCCCCGGGGAATACAGGGGGCCTCTTATGGCTACACCTTC. This sequence encodes CASTPRGIQGASYGYTF. The chain uses TRBV19 and TRBJ1-2; 9 bases are shared with TRBD1. The ends lost 7 bases at V and 5 bases at J; junction bases unmatched: 17. Per the germline V gene, CDR1 is LNHDA and CDR2 is SQIVND (reference sequence). This CDR3 has 17 residues. The whole variable domain, remainder taken from reference TRBV19 and TRBJ1-2, is DGGITQSPKYLFRKEGQNVTLSCEQNLNHDAMYWYRQDPGQGLRLIYYSQIVNDFQKGDIAEGYSVSREKKESFPLTVTSAQKNPTAFYLCASTPRGIQGASYGYTFGSGTRLTVV.

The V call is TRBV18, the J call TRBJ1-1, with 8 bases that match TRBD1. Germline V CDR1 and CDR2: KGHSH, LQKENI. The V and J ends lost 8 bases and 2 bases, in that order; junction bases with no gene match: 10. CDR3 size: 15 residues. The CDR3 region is CASRLTTGGNTEAFF. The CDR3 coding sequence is TGTGCCAGCCGACTGACAACAGGGGGTAACACTGAAGCTTTCTTT.

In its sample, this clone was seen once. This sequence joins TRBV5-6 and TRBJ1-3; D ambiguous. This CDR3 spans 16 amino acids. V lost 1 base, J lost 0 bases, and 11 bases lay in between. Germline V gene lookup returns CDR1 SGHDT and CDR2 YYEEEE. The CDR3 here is CASSLWSQSSGNTIYF. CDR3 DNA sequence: TGTGCCAGCAGCTTGTGGTCACAGAGCTCTGGAAACACCATATATTTT.

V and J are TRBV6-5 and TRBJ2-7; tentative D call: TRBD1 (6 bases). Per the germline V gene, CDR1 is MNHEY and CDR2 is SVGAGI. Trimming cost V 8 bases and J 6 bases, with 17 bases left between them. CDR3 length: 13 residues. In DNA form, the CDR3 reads TGTGCCAGCCGAGCAGGGGATTTAGGCGAGCAGTACTTC. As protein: CASRAGDLGEQYF.

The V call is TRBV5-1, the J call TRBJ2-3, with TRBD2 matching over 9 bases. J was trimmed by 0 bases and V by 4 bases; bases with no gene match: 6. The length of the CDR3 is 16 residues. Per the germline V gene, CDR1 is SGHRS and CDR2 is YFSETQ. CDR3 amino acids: CASSMAAGGSTDTQYF. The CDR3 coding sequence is TGCGCCAGCAGCATGGCGGCGGGAGGGAGCACAGATACGCAGTATTTT. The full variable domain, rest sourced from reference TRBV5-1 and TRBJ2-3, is KAGVTQTPRYLIKTRGQQVTLSCSPISGHRSVSWYQQTPGQGLQFLFEYFSETQRNKGNFPGRFSGRQFSNSRSEMNVSTLELGDSALYLCASSMAAGGSTDTQYFGPGTRLTVL.